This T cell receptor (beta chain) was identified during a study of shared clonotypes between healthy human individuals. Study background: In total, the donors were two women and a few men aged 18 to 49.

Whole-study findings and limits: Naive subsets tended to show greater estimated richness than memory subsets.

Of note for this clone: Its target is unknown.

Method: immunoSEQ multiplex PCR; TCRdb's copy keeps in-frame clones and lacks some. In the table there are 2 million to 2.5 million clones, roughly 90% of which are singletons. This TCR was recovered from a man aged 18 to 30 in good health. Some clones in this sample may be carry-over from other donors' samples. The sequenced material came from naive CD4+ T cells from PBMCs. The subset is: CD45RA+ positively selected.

The CDR3 bases are TGCGCCAGCAGCTTTGTCGCTAGCACAGATACGCAGTATTTT. It encodes CASSFVASTDTQYF. The chain couples TRBV5-1 to TRBJ2-3; D gene unclear. This CDR3 region has 14 residues. Germline loops: CDR1 SGHRS, CDR2 YFSETQ. Trimming left V 2 bases short and J 0 bases short, with 7 bases between.